This TCR beta chain emerged from a study of PD-L1 blockade in urothelial cancer. On the study more broadly: Peripheral blood specimens exhibited a median yield of about 140,000 T cells.

Time point specified: pretreatment peripheral blood. Assay used: immunoSEQ multiplex PCR; TCRdb lists only in-frame clones, some missing. The sample records tens of thousands of clones, 87% being singletons. This CDR3 is built from 16 residues. From germline, CDR1 is SEHNR and CDR2 FQNEAQ (reference sequence). V gave up 1 base and J gave up 5 bases; unmatched junction bases: 4. Sequencing was performed on PBMCs, taken around atezolizumab (anti-PD-L1) treatment. The TCR comes from a woman aged 55-70 years with urothelial cancer. The J gene is TRBJ2-7, the V gene TRBV7-9, with 14 bases matching TRBD2. CDR3 in DNA: TGTGCCAGCAGCTTAGGGGGACTAGCGGGGGTGAACGAGCAGTACTTC. This gives the protein CASSLGGLAGVNEQYF.